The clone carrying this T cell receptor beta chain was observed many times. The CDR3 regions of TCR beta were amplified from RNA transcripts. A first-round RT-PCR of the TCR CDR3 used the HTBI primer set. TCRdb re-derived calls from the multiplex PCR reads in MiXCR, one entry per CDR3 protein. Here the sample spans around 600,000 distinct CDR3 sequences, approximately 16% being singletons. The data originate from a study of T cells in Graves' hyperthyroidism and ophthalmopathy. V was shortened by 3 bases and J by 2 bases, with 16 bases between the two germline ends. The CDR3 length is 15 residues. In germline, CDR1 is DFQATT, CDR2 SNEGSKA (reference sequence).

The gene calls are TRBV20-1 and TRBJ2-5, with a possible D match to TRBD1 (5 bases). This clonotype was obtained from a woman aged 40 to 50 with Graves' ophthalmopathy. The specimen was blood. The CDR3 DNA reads TGCAGTGCTAGTGGTTCCGGTAGGGGTCAAGAGACCCAGTACTTC. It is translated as CSASGSGRGQETQYF.